This T cell receptor (beta chain) was identified in a study of blood T cell repertoires in COVID-19. Study details: PBMCs, B-cell-depleted T cells, or T cells provided the cDNA or gDNA that made up the material.

Assay used: immunoSEQ multiplex PCR; TCRdb lists only in-frame clones, some missing. The sample records about 190,000 clones, roughly 89% being singletons. The CDR3 contains 15 residues. V lost 4 bases, J lost 0 bases, and 1 base stayed unmatched. Germline lookup yields CDR1 LNHDA and CDR2 SQIVND (reference sequence). This TCR was recovered from a man over 45 with acute or convalescent COVID-19. Material: peripheral blood. The V call is TRBV19, the J call TRBJ1-5, with 9 bases that match TRBD1. The CDR3 DNA is TGTGCCAGTAGTAGGACAGGGGATAGCAATCAGCCCCAGCATTTT. Translated, it gives CASSRTGDSNQPQHF. The variable domain in full, completed from reference TRBV19 and TRBJ1-5, reads DGGITQSPKYLFRKEGQNVTLSCEQNLNHDAMYWYRQDPGQGLRLIYYSQIVNDFQKGDIAEGYSVSREKKESFPLTVTSAQKNPTAFYLCASSRTGDSNQPQHFGDGTRLSIL.